The 3 T cell receptor beta chains given below trace back to one sample, sequenced in a study of T cell responses to AZD1222 COVID-19 vaccine. The protocol was immunoSEQ multiplex PCR, while the TCRdb copy is restricted to in-frame clones and leaves out a portion. Of 70,000 to 95,000 clones listed, about 91% were seen once; the top ten hold about 8%. The material sequenced was peripheral blood, taken 28 days after the second AZD1222 dose. Receptors were obtained from an adult who received the AZD1222 COVID-19 vaccine.

The chain combines TRBV5-1 with TRBJ1-1; weak D call: TRBD1 (6 bases). V shed 0 bases and J shed 2 bases, with 23 bases lying between them. CDR1 is SGHRS and CDR2 is YFSETQ in the germline V gene. The CDR3 is made up of 19 amino acids. The CDR3, as DNA: TGCGCCAGCAGCTTGGCGGGGGGCGAGGCTAGGTCTACCAACACTGAAGCTTTCTTT. This translates into CASSLAGGEARSTNTEAFF.

The CDR3 loop reads CASSLGRPNTEAFF. CDR3 bases: TGTGCCAGCAGTTTGGGCAGACCGAACACTGAAGCTTTCTTT. J is TRBJ1-1 and V is TRBV28; no clear D. The germline V gene has CDR1 MDHEN and CDR2 SYDVKM. V was pared by 3 bases and J by 1 base, with 9 bases between. The CDR3 length is 14 residues. Full variable domain (rest looked up from reference TRBV28 and TRBJ1-1): DVKVTQSSRYLVKRTGEKVFLECVQDMDHENMFWYRQDPGLGLRLIYFSYDVKMKEKGDIPEGYSVSREKKERFSLILESASTNQTSMYLCASSLGRPNTEAFFGQGTRLTVV.

The table lists this clone with a count of one. The V call is TRBV18, the J call TRBJ1-4, with TRBD1 matching 8 bases. This CDR3 is built from 15 residues. V shed 3 bases and J 5 bases; nucleotides not matched to a gene: 5. CDR1 and CDR2 from the germline V gene are KGHSH and LQKENI. The CDR3: CASSPTRDRNEKLFF. The CDR3 nucleotides are TGTGCCAGCTCACCGACAAGGGACAGGAATGAAAAACTGTTTTTT.